What follows describes a single T cell receptor beta chain. The target antigen is unknown. This entry comes from a study of CD8 T cells in ankylosing spondylitis. Looked up from germline, CDR1 is MNHNY and CDR2 is SVGAGI (reference sequence). The CDR3 loop spans 12 amino acids. V was pared by 4 bases and J by 9 bases, with 9 bases between. Each CDR3 protein gets one entry after TCRdb re-called the 5' RACE reads with MiXCR. The sample includes just over 300,000 distinct CDR3 sequences, about a fifth of them seen just once. Overall study findings and caveats: CD8+ by phenotype, disease-linked clones were relatively rare in peripheral blood. Matched ankylosing spondylitis synovial fluid reportedly contained a significantly enriched population of disease-linked clones. Ankylosing spondylitis blood appeared to be characterized by a TCR beta motif of several highly homologous variants.

The clonotype was recovered from a female donor with ankylosing spondylitis or in good health (not recorded which). Specimen: blood, either unsorted or a sorted T cell fraction (not recorded which). The V and J genes are TRBV6-6 and TRBJ2-2; no clear D. This CDR3 reads CASSSPTWELFF. CDR3 nucleotides: TGTGCCAGCAGTTCCCCTACTTGGGAGCTGTTTTTT.